The 9 T cell receptor beta chains below all came from one sample that was sequenced in a study of T cell repertoires in cytomegalovirus infection. TCRdb used MiXCR to reprocess the reads, holding one entry per CDR3 protein. The data show 450,000 to 550,000 distinct CDR3 sequences, approximately 15% seen once. Sequencing input: CD8+ T cells from PBMCs. These receptors came from a human donor in good health (CMV status not recorded). Some clones in this sample may be carry-over from other donors' samples.

As concerns this clonotype: Because the CDR3 is missing its conserved closing phenylalanine or tryptophan, this is likely a read error. This chain connects TRBV7-2 to TRBJ2-7; 8 bases are shared with TRBD2. Per germline, CDR1 SGHTA and CDR2 FQGNSA. The CDR3 length is 17 residues. V dropped 4 bases and J dropped 10; count of bases not matched to a gene: 21. DNA of the CDR3: TGTGCCAGCAGCTCTTTACGGGGGGGGCGAACCAACTACTTTCAGTACTAC. Its translation is CASSSLRGGRTNYFQYY.

This clonotype was seen a few times. The chain employs TRBV7-9 and TRBJ1-1, with D tentatively TRBD1 (5 bases). V lost 7 bases and J 2 bases, leaving 14 bases between the germline ends. The CDR3 spans 14 residues. Looked up from germline, CDR1 is SEHNR and CDR2 is FQNEAQ (reference sequence). The DNA of the CDR3 is TGTGCCAGCACTTCCTGGGGCTCCAACACTGAAGCTTTCTTT. This gives the protein CASTSWGSNTEAFF.

This clonotype occurred many times. The V call is TRBV7-9, the J call TRBJ2-7; 7 nucleotides match TRBD2. Germline CDR1 SEHNR, CDR2 FQNEAQ (reference sequence). The CDR3 totals 14 residues. V gave up 5 bases and J gave up 2 bases; unmatched junction bases: 6. The CDR3, as DNA: TGTGCCAGCAGCCCTGGGACTATAACCTACGAGCAGTACTTC. This encodes CASSPGTITYEQYF.

This clonotype was counted only a few times. This chain connects TRBV27 to TRBJ2-7; 8 bases match TRBD1. CDR3 length: 15 amino acids. V trimming: 7 bases; J trimming: 6 bases; junction bases outside the gene matches: 14. In germline, CDR1 is MNHEY, CDR2 SMNVEV (reference sequence). CDR3 sequence: CASTHSRDRILEQYF. The DNA of the CDR3 is TGTGCCAGCACCCATAGCCGGGACAGGATACTCGAGCAGTACTTC.

This clonotype was seen repeatedly, ten times or more. The chain uses TRBV7-8 and TRBJ2-3; D tentatively fits TRBD1 or TRBD2 (5 bases each). CDR1 and CDR2 (germline): SGHVS, FQNEAQ. This CDR3 region has 12 residues. Trimming removed 5 bases at V and 13 bases at J, with 16 bases between. CDR3 sequence reads: CASSPRDPPEYF. The CDR3 bases are TGTGCCAGCAGCCCGAGGGACCCTCCTGAGTATTTT. The variable domain in full, with the rest retrieved from reference TRBV7-8 and TRBJ2-3, is GAGVSQSPRYKVAKRGQDVALRCDPISGHVSLFWYQQALGQGPEFLTYFQNEAQLDKSGLPSDRFFAERPEGSVSTLKIQRTQQEDSAVYLCASSPRDPPEYFGPGTRLTVL.

Only a few counts were recorded for this clonotype. The chain uses TRBV20-1 and TRBJ2-7, with TRBD2 as a possible D gene (5 bases). V lost 5 bases and J lost 0, with 14 bases in between. The V gene's germline CDR1 is DFQATT and CDR2 SNEGSKA (reference sequence). The CDR3 extends over 14 amino acids. The CDR3 loop is CSAPRDDYSYEQYF. The DNA of the CDR3 is TGCAGTGCTCCGAGGGATGATTACTCCTACGAGCAGTACTTC.

This clonotype occurred many times. The chain carries TRBV12-3 or TRBV12-4 and TRBJ2-5; D is unclear. V was trimmed by 5 bases and J by 5 bases, leaving 9 bases between them. This CDR3 is built from 12 residues. In nucleotides, the CDR3 is TGTGCCAGCAGTCCTCACCTTGAGACCCAGTACTTC. It translates to CASSPHLETQYF.

This chain links TRBV12-3 or TRBV12-4 with TRBJ1-1; D gene ambiguous. The CDR3 is 15 amino acids. V was cut by 2 bases and J by 1 base, with 11 bases left in between. The CDR3 spells CASSLRRRQNTEAFF. The CDR3 nucleotides are TGTGCCAGCAGTTTAAGGAGGAGGCAGAACACTGAAGCTTTCTTT.

This clonotype has only one observation. The rearrangement joins TRBV9 to TRBJ2-7; 7 bases match TRBD1. V lost 3 bases, J lost 2 bases, and 8 bases stayed unmatched. CDR3 length: 15 residues. Looked up from germline, CDR1 is SGDLS and CDR2 is YYNGEE. The CDR3 DNA reads as TGTGCCAGCAGCGGTTGGGCAGGGGGTCCCTACGAGCAGTACTTC. Its protein is CASSGWAGGPYEQYF.